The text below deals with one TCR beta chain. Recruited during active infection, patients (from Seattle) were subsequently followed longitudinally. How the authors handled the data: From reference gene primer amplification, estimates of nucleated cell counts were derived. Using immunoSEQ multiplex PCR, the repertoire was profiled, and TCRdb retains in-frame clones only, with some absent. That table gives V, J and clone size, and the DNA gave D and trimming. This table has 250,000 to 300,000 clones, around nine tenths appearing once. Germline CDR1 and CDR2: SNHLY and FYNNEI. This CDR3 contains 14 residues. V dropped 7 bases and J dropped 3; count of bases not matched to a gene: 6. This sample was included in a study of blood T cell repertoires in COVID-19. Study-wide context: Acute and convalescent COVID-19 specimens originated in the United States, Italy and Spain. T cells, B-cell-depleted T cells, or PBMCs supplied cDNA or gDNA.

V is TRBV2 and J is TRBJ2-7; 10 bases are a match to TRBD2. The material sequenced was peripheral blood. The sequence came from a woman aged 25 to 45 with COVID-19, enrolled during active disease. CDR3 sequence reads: CASNPASGSYEQYF. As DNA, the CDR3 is TGTGCCAGCAATCCGGCTAGCGGGAGCTACGAGCAGTACTTC.